This TCR beta chain was obtained from a study of cytomegalovirus exposure and HLA in healthy donors. CDR3 size: 18 residues. Germline V gene sequence: CDR1 SGHTA, CDR2 FQGNSA. Trimming left V 2 bases short and J 4 bases short, with 21 bases between. The study ran its PCR with 60 Vbeta and 13 Jbeta primers. Authors' analysis steps: Later analysis identified roughly 84 million unique TCR beta chains, roughly 11 million shared. The protocol was immunoSEQ multiplex PCR, while the TCRdb copy is restricted to in-frame clones and leaves out a portion. The D gene and trimming were derived from the DNA, and the V and J assignments and clone size from that table. The sample records 150,000 to 200,000 clones, roughly 84% being singletons. This cohort consisted of healthy bone marrow donors.

This chain joins TRBV7-2 and TRBJ1-3; the D is unclear. The source is a boy between 2 and 10 years old in good health and CMV-seronegative. Sequencing was performed on PBMCs. CDR3 sequence: CASSLRTVGPPTGNTIYF. The CDR3 nucleotides are TGTGCCAGCAGCTTAAGGACTGTAGGCCCTCCAACCGGAAACACCATATATTTT.